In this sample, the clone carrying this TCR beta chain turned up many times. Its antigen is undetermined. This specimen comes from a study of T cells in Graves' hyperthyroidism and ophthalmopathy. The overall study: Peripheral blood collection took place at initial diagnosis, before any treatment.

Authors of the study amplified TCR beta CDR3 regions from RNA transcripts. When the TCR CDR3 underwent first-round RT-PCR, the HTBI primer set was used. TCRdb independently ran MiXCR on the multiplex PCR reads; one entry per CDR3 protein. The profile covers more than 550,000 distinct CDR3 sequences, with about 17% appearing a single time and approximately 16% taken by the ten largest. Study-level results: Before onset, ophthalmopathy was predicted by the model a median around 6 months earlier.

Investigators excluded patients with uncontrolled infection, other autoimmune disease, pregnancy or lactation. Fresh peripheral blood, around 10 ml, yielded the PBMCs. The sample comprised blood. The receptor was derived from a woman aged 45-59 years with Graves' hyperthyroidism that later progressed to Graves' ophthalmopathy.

CDR3 loop: CASSQLGHSNTEAFF. In DNA form, the CDR3 reads TGTGCCAGCAGCCAGCTGGGACACTCGAACACTGAAGCTTTCTTT. The gene calls are TRBV3-1 and TRBJ1-1; D is possibly TRBD1 (6 bases). CDR1 LGHDT and CDR2 YNNKEL come from the germline V gene (reference sequence). Trimming shortened V by 3 bases and J by 1 base, and 12 bases separated the two germline ends. The CDR3 has 15 amino acids.